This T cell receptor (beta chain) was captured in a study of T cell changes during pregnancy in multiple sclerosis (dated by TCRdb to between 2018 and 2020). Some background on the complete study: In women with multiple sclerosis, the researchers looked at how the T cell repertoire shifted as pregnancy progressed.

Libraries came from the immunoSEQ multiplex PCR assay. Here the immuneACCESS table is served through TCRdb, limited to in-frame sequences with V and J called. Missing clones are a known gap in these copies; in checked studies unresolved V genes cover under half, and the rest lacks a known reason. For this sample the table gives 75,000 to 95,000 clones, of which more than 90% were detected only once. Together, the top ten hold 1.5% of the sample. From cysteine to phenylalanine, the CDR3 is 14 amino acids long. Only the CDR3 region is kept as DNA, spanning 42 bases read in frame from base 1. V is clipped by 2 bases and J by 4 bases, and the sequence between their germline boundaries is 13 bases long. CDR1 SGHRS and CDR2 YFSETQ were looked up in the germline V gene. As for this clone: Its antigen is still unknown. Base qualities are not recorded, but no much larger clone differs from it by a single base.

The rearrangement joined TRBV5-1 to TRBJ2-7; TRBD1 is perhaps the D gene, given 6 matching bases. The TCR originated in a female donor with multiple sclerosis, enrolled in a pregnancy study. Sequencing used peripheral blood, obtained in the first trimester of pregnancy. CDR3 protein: CASSLSTGAYEQYF. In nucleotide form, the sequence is TGCGCCAGCAGCTTATCGACAGGCGCATACGAGCAGTACTTC.